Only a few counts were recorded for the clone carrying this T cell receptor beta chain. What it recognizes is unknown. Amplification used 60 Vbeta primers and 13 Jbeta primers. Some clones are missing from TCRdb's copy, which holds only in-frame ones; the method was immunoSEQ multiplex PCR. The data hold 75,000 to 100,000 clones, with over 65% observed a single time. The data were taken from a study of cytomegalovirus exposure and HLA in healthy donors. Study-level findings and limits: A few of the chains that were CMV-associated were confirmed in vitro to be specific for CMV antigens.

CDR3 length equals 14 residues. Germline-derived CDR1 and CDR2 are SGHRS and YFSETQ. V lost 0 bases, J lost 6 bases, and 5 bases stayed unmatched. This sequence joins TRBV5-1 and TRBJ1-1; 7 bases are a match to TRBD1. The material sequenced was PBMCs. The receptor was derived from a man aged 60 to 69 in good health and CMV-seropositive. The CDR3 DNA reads TGCGCCAGCAGCTTGGCCGTAGGGGGCCCTGAAGCTTTCTTT. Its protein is CASSLAVGGPEAFF.